Listed below are T cell receptor beta chains from one sample, sequenced in a study of blood T cell repertoires in COVID-19. This table comes from immunoSEQ multiplex PCR, and its TCRdb copy is limited to in-frame clones, with some not included. Of 250,000 to 300,000 clones in the sample, around nine tenths were seen once. The specimen sequenced was PBMCs or T cells enriched from blood (not recorded which). The source of these receptors is a woman aged 55 to 70 who had recovered from COVID-19. Both conserved end residues are part of each CDR3. D genes are given only for firm matches. Size tells how often a clone was seen (once, few, many) or the class of an expanded clone, and some rows leave it out.

v_gene,j_gene,d_gene,abundance,CDR3aa,CDR3nt
TRBV11-2,TRBJ1-5,TRBD1,NA,CASSPTGGKDQPQHF,TGTGCCAGCAGCCCTACAGGGGGGAAGGATCAGCCCCAGCATTTT
TRBV19,TRBJ1-6,NA,NA,CASKGQGGDNSPLHF,TGTGCCAGTAAGGGTCAGGGAGGGGACAATTCACCCCTCCACTTT
TRBV7-6,TRBJ1-1,TRBD1,NA,CASSSGQGIFDTEAFF,TGTGCCAGCAGCTCAGGACAGGGTATTTTTGACACTGAAGCTTTCTTT
TRBV15,TRBJ2-5,TRBD2,NA,CATSGLRASGRGETQYF,TGTGCCACCAGCGGTTTAAGGGCTAGCGGGAGAGGTGAGACCCAGTACTTC
TRBV6-5,TRBJ1-1,NA,NA,CASFYAMNTEAFF,TGTGCCAGCTTTTATGCGATGAACACTGAAGCTTTCTTT
TRBV18,TRBJ1-5,NA,NA,CASSPVQEAVRNQPQHF,TGTGCCAGCTCACCAGTGCAGGAGGCGGTACGAAATCAGCCCCAGCATTTT
TRBV30,TRBJ1-6,NA,NA,CACPRAGRVNSPLHF,TGTGCCTGCCCCCGTGCTGGCAGGGTTAATTCACCCCTCCACTTT
TRBV7-2,TRBJ2-6,NA,NA,CASSLAALSGANVLTF,TGTGCCAGCAGCTTAGCGGCCCTTAGCGGGGCCAACGTCCTGACTTTC
TRBV28,TRBJ2-2,NA,few,CASGYRDRTGELFF,TGTGCCAGCGGATACAGGGATCGCACCGGGGAGCTGTTTTTT
TRBV30,TRBJ1-5,NA,NA,CAWSPSGAQPQHF,TGTGCCTGGAGTCCCTCAGGGGCCCAGCCCCAGCATTTT
TRBV14,TRBJ2-5,NA,NA,CASSQGRQGAGGVETQYF,TGTGCCAGCAGCCAAGGTCGACAGGGCGCGGGAGGCGTGGAGACCCAGTACTTC
TRBV27,TRBJ1-5,NA,NA,CASSLQGSNQPQHF,TGTGCCAGCAGCCTGCAGGGAAGCAATCAGCCCCAGCATTTT
TRBV28,TRBJ1-4,TRBD1,NA,CASSSGQGDEKLFF,TGTGCCAGCAGTTCGGGACAGGGGGATGAAAAACTGTTTTTT
TRBV5-6,TRBJ2-1,NA,once,CASSLGAESSYNEQFF,TGTGCCAGCAGCTTGGGTGCGGAGAGCTCCTACAATGAGCAGTTCTTC
TRBV5-1,TRBJ1-5,NA,NA,CASSLALQNQPQHF,TGCGCCAGCAGCTTGGCGCTACAGAATCAGCCCCAGCATTTT
TRBV6-5,TRBJ1-5,NA,NA,CASRGTSSNQPQHF,TGTGCCAGCAGGGGCACTTCGAGCAATCAGCCCCAGCATTTT
TRBV5-1,TRBJ2-7,NA,NA,CASSLQQETYEQYF,TGCGCCAGCAGCTTGCAACAGGAGACCTACGAGCAGTACTTC
TRBV19,TRBJ1-2,NA,NA,CACRQDYGYTF,TGTGCCTGTAGACAGGACTATGGCTACACCTTC
TRBV27,TRBJ1-6,TRBD1,NA,CASSSAGTGNSPLHF,TGTGCCAGCAGTTCAGCCGGGACAGGGAACTCACCCCTCCACTTT
TRBV5-1,TRBJ2-2,TRBD2,NA,CASSGRGRDGVNTGELFF,TGCGCCAGCAGTGGGAGGGGCCGAGATGGGGTTAACACCGGGGAGCTGTTTTTT
TRBV10-1,TRBJ1-2,TRBD1,NA,CASSDGTVGDYGYTF,TGCGCCAGCAGTGACGGGACAGTCGGGGACTATGGCTACACCTTC
TRBV19,TRBJ1-1,TRBD1,NA,CASSRTGGSGNEAFF,TGTGCCAGTAGCCGGACAGGGGGATCGGGGAATGAAGCTTTCTTT
TRBV7-3,TRBJ2-3,NA,NA,CASSFYGEPTDTQYF,TGTGCCAGCAGCTTCTACGGGGAGCCCACAGATACGCAGTATTTT